This entry concerns a single T cell receptor (beta chain). Its target is unknown. These data come from a study of Ad26.COV2.S vaccination and SARS-CoV-2 variants. Study-wide context: Of the COV1001 trial arms, the Ad26.COV2.S arm included the donor. Intramuscular Ad26.COV2.S doses were given once or twice, 56 days apart. General study findings and limits: Whether participants received vaccine or placebo, their non-spike TCR breadth was similar. Ad26.COV2.S recipients had broader spike-specific TCRs (P = 0.0014).

This table comes from immunoSEQ multiplex PCR, and its TCRdb copy is limited to in-frame clones, with some not included. The table shows 360,000 or so clones, with around 89% occurring only once. The treatment was: some 19 received Ad26.COV2.S at low or high dose, single or two shots; five or six received placebo; per-sample allocation not given. At day 63 after the first vaccine or placebo injection, samples were drawn. V was pared by 2 bases and J by 2 bases, with 13 bases between. Per germline, CDR1 KGHSH and CDR2 LQKENI. There are 15 residues in the CDR3. J is TRBJ2-7 and V is TRBV18, with TRBD2 as a possible D gene (6 bases). This material consisted of peripheral blood, taken in a trial of Ad26.COV2.S vaccine versus placebo. This receptor was obtained from a person aged 18-60 years who received the Ad26.COV2.S COVID-19 vaccine or a placebo. The CDR3 spells CASSPTRLGAYEQYF. Here the CDR3 DNA reads TGTGCCAGCTCACCAACTAGACTAGGGGCCTACGAGCAGTACTTC.